Described below is a single T cell receptor beta chain sequence and its context. This clone was found a few times. Its antigen is unknown. No qualities accompany the bases; no much larger clone lies one base away. PBMCs were isolated by density centrifugation and stained for CD3, CD4 and CD8, and CD4+ and CD8+ T cells were sorted on a FACSAria. Scalp biopsies and blood samples were provided by unaffected controls. The record originates from a study of CD8+ T cells in alopecia areata (dated by TCRdb to 2017 to 2018). The study in broad terms: To study T cell clonal expansion in alopecia areata, the researchers applied high-throughput TCRbeta sequencing to both the C3H/HeJ mouse model and human patients. Amplification of TCRbeta CDR3 regions was done by immunoSEQ multiplex PCR using 35 Vbeta forward primers and 13 Jbeta reverse primers. Human TCRbeta sequencing covered scalp tissue and sorted CD4+ and CD8+ peripheral blood T cells from patchy and totalis/universalis alopecia areata patients and healthy controls. Scalp clonality was compared among normal scalp (n=4), patchy alopecia areata scalp (n=8), and alopecia totalis/universalis scalp (n=8). The RNA source kit depended on sample type: the PAXgene miRNA kit for fixed scalp, the miRNeasy kit for PBMCs, and the RNeasy kit for mouse skin. Summary of the overall study and its limitations: Shared TCR sequences between patients were less evident than in mice, which may be partly attributable to HLA diversity in the patient population. Compared with normal scalp, lesional scalp had higher clonality and more expanded CD8+ clones, particularly in alopecia totalis/universalis, a pattern that suggests antigenic drive. Resident alphabeta T cells in normal human skin are also sequenced, complicating scalp TCR repertoire analysis, unlike mouse skin dominated by gammadelta T cells.

V trim: 5 bases; J trim: 3 bases; unmatched bases: 13. From the cysteine up to the phenylalanine, the CDR3 has a length of 16 residues. CDR3 DNA is the only sequence kept; it has 48 bases, read in frame from the first base. Sequences MNHEY (CDR1) and SMNVEV (CDR2) are obtained from the germline V gene (reference sequence). Library creation used the immunoSEQ multiplex PCR assay. To provide template for TCR sequencing, every sample had RNA extracted and reverse transcribed into cDNA. First-strand cDNA was synthesized with SuperScript III using a 2:1 mix of oligo-dT and random hexamers. A synthetic immune receptor repertoire was used to gauge amplification bias, and whatever bias remained was removed computationally. The study's own analysis went as follows. Raw reads were preprocessed to remove errors, and CDR3 was defined according to IMGT conventions as the region from the conserved cysteine to phenylalanine. Clonality was computed as 1 minus the Shannon entropy, with the entropy normalized by log2 of the number of productive unique TCRs. Whether each scalp clone was CD4 or CD8 was inferred by checking scalp TCRbeta sequences against the CD4 and CD8 repertoires from sorted blood. Imported from immuneACCESS, the table was reduced by TCRdb to in-frame sequences with V and J called. These copies leave out some clones; in studies compared against another copy, an unresolved V gene accounts for under half, and the cause of the remainder is not known. V, J and clone size are those of that table, while D and trimming were read from the DNA. The sample table contains around 150,000 clones; only one count was recorded for less than 65% of them. Clones ranked in the top ten supply 35% to 40% of the sample.

The chain is encoded by TRBV27 joined to TRBJ2-7, with 7 bases in between that match TRBD2. Sequenced sample: CD8+ T cells sorted from blood. The receptor was derived from a human donor in good health. The nucleotides read TGTGCCAGCAGTGTTATTCCTAGCGGACTTATCTACGAGCAGTACTTC. Protein translation: CASSVIPSGLIYEQYF.